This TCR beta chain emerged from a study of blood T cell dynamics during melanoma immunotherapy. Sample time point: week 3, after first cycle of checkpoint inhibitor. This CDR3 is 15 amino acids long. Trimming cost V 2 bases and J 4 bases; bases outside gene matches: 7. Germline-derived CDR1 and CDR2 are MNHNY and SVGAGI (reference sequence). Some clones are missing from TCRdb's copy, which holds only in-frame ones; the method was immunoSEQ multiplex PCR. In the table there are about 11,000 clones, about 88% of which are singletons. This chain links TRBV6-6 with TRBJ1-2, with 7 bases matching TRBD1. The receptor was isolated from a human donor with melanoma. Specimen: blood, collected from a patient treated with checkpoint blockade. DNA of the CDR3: TGTGCCAGCAGTTACACCCGACAGGGACTCTATGGCTACACCTTC. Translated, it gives CASSYTRQGLYGYTF.